Each of the 26 T cell receptor beta chains below was sequenced from the same sample in a study of T cell responses to AZD1222 COVID-19 vaccine. Assay used: immunoSEQ multiplex PCR; TCRdb lists only in-frame clones, some missing. The sample gives roughly 140,000 clones, 75% to 90% of which show up once; over 4% is in the top ten. This specimen consisted of peripheral blood, obtained on day 0 of MenACWY control vaccination. Receptor source: an adult in good health.

The V gene is TRBV9, the J gene TRBJ1-6; unclear D gene. Per germline, CDR1 SGDLS and CDR2 YYNGEE. CDR3 length: 13 residues. Trimming shortened V by 7 bases and J by 7 bases, and 12 bases separated the two germline ends. CDR3: CASARGDNSPLHF. CDR3 DNA: TGTGCCAGCGCGCGGGGAGACAATTCACCCCTCCACTTT.

This chain links TRBV2 with TRBJ1-6; a possible D gene is TRBD1 (6 bases). The CDR3 contains 16 residues. CDR1 and CDR2 from the germline V gene are SNHLY and FYNNEI. The germline V and J ends were trimmed by 0 bases and 7 bases, with 13 bases remaining between them. The CDR3 sequence: CASSEASRGGNSPLHF. Written as DNA, the CDR3 is TGTGCCAGCAGTGAAGCGAGCAGGGGAGGAAATTCACCCCTCCACTTT.

V gene TRBV21-1 combines with J gene TRBJ1-5. TRBV21-1 is listed as a pseudogene. The CDR3 covers 15 residues. DNA for the CDR3: TGTGCCAGCAGCAAAGCCGGGGATAGCAATCAGCCCCAGCATTTT. Its protein is CASSKAGDSNQPQHF.

The CDR3: CATSDGRRGELFF. The CDR3 region has the DNA TGTGCCACCAGTGATGGGAGAAGGGGGGAGCTGTTTTTT. The gene calls are TRBV24-1 and TRBJ2-2, with D perhaps matching TRBD2 (5 bases). Trimming took 3 bases from V and 8 from J, leaving 9 bases between them. The CDR3 runs 13 residues. Germline V CDR1 and CDR2: KGHDR, SFDVKD.

The chain employs TRBV5-4 and TRBJ2-7, with unresolved D. The CDR3 extends over 14 amino acids. Trimming removed 3 bases at V and 1 base at J, with 11 bases between. Germline loops: CDR1 SGHNT, CDR2 YYREEE (reference sequence). As DNA, the CDR3 is TGTGCCAGCAGCTGGAATGGAGATTCCTACGAGCAGTACGTC. Translation gives CASSWNGDSYEQYV.

This clone came up a few times. CDR3: CASSWREGTYEQYF. CDR3 bases: TGTGCCAGCAGCTGGCGTGAGGGGACCTACGAGCAGTACTTC. This chain links TRBV7-8 with TRBJ2-7; D may match TRBD1 or TRBD2 (5 bases each). The germline V and J ends were trimmed by 4 bases and 2 bases, with 12 bases remaining between them. Germline CDR1 and CDR2: SGHVS and FQNEAQ. This CDR3 spans 14 amino acids.

The CDR3 here is CASSLFTPGQSSVGNEKLFF. Here the CDR3 DNA reads TGTGCCAGCAGTTTATTCACTCCGGGACAGAGTTCAGTGGGTAATGAAAAACTGTTTTTT. The chain employs TRBV27 and TRBJ1-4; 7 bases match TRBD1. The CDR3 totals 20 residues. Germline values: CDR1 MNHEY, CDR2 SMNVEV (reference sequence). V lost 1 base to trimming and J lost 4 bases; unmatched junction nucleotides: 18.

The rearrangement joins TRBV5-1 to TRBJ2-5, with 8 nucleotides matching TRBD1. The trim removed 0 bases at V and 1 base at J, leaving 8 bases unmatched. Germline CDR1 and CDR2: SGHRS and YFSETQ. This CDR3 spans 17 amino acids. The CDR3 sequence: CASSLALIGQGQETQYF. The CDR3 bases are TGCGCCAGCAGCTTGGCTCTTATTGGACAGGGCCAAGAGACCCAGTACTTC.

This clone was picked up many times. This CDR3 reads CASSTQGGNQPQHF. The CDR3 bases are TGTGCCAGCAGCACCCAGGGGGGCAATCAGCCCCAGCATTTT. V and J are TRBV7-2 and TRBJ1-5; 7 positions match TRBD1. The J segment lost 2 bases and the V segment lost 5 bases, leaving 3 bases of the junction unmatched. CDR3 length equals 14 residues. In germline, CDR1 is SGHTA, CDR2 FQGNSA.

The chain recombines TRBV6-1 with TRBJ1-1; D uncertain. CDR3 length: 16 residues. The germline V gene has CDR1 MNHNS and CDR2 SASEGT. V was cut by 2 bases and J by 1 base, with 14 bases left in between. The CDR3: CASSEYAGTTNTEAFF. The CDR3, as DNA: TGTGCCAGCAGTGAATACGCGGGTACGACGAACACTGAAGCTTTCTTT.

The rearrangement joins TRBV4-1 to TRBJ1-3; 8 nucleotides align to TRBD1. After removal of 0 bases from V and 8 bases from J, the junction contained 12 bases not matched to a gene. The CDR3 totals 17 residues. Germline V gene data show CDR1 as MGHRA and CDR2 as YSYEKL. Here the CDR3 reads CASSQEGPGQAYDTIYF. In DNA, the CDR3 is TGCGCCAGCAGCCAAGAAGGGCCGGGACAGGCCTACGACACCATATATTTT.

The CDR3 coding sequence is TGTGCCAGCAGTGAGTCCGGCGCGGTGGGTGAAAAACTGTTTTTT. Its translation is CASSESGAVGEKLFF. The chain joins TRBV25-1 to TRBJ1-4; D remains ambiguous. Trimming left V 3 bases short and J 7 bases short, with 15 bases between. The CDR3 consists of 15 residues. Per the germline V gene, CDR1 is MGHDK and CDR2 is SYGVNS.

V is TRBV6-5 and J is TRBJ1-5, with a weak D call TRBD1 (5 bases). Deletions cut 6 bases from V and 7 bases from J, with 13 bases between. There are 13 residues in the CDR3. Germline CDR1 MNHEY, CDR2 SVGAGI. This CDR3 reads CASSLGAWQPQHF. In DNA form, the CDR3 reads TGTGCCAGCAGCCTAGGGGCCTGGCAGCCCCAGCATTTT.

This chain connects TRBV30 to TRBJ1-1, with no clear D. CDR3 length: 12 residues. CDR1 is GTSNPN, CDR2 SVGIG, per germline (reference sequence). V lost 2 bases, J lost 1 base, and 5 bases lay in between. The CDR3 DNA is TGTGCCTGGAGTTTTGGGAACACTGAAGCTTTCTTT. Residues: CAWSFGNTEAFF.

The CDR3 nucleotides read TGTGCCAGCAGTTACTCGACGGGGAGGCCTGAAGCTTTCTTT. Protein sequence: CASSYSTGRPEAFF. The chain uses TRBV6-5 and TRBJ1-1, with D unresolved. V was pared by 0 bases and J by 6 bases, with 11 bases between. The CDR3 has 14 amino acids. Germline CDR1 MNHEY, CDR2 SVGAGI.

The chain uses TRBV18 and TRBJ1-1, with D possibly TRBD1 on 5 matching bases. Trimming removed 5 bases at V and 1 base at J, with 11 bases between. The CDR3 length is 14 residues. CDR1 is KGHSH, CDR2 LQKENI, per germline. The chain's CDR3 is CASSAGSRNTEAFF. CDR3 bases: TGTGCCAGCTCAGCAGGGTCGCGGAACACTGAAGCTTTCTTT.

V and J are TRBV6-5 and TRBJ1-5; TRBD1 aligns across 10 bases. Germline V gives CDR1 MNHEY, CDR2 SVGAGI. This CDR3 is built from 14 residues. V shed 10 bases, J shed 2 bases, and the junction held 5 bases outside the gene matches. CDR3 DNA sequence: TGTGCCACCCGGGACAGGGGAGGCAATCAGCCCCAGCATTTT. This encodes CATRDRGGNQPQHF.

This sequence joins TRBV9 and TRBJ2-3; D remains unclear. Germline V CDR1 and CDR2: SGDLS, YYNGEE. Trimming removed 4 bases at V and 1 base at J, with 13 bases between. CDR3 length: 15 amino acids. The CDR3 sequence is CASSPTNQGTDTQYF. The CDR3 DNA is TGTGCCAGCAGCCCCACTAACCAGGGCACAGATACGCAGTATTTT.

The chain carries TRBV30 and TRBJ2-6; D possibly matches TRBD1 or TRBD2 (5 bases each). The CDR3 runs 15 residues. Germline V gene sequence: CDR1 GTSNPN, CDR2 SVGIG (reference sequence). Trimming stripped 5 bases from V and 0 bases from J, with 11 bases between. CDR3 DNA sequence: TGTGCCTGGGGGGGACGATCCTCTGGGGCCAACGTCCTGACTTTC. It yields the protein CAWGGRSSGANVLTF.

The rearrangement links TRBV9 to TRBJ1-1, with TRBD1 as a possible D gene (5 bases). Germline V lookup: CDR1 SGDLS, CDR2 YYNGEE. Trimming removed 0 bases at V and 7 bases at J, with 16 bases between. The CDR3 contains 15 residues. The CDR3 is CASSVGPGSADEAFF. The CDR3 DNA reads as TGTGCCAGCAGCGTAGGTCCAGGGAGCGCAGATGAAGCTTTCTTT.

Only a few counts were recorded for this clone. The V call is TRBV6-5, the J call TRBJ2-7, with D hard to call. V gave up 0 bases and J gave up 7 bases, with 16 bases separating them. Germline CDR1 MNHEY, CDR2 SVGAGI. The CDR3 has 15 residues. The CDR3: CASSYSKVGLGEQYV. The CDR3 nucleotides read TGTGCCAGCAGTTACTCGAAGGTGGGCCTGGGGGAGCAGTACGTC.

The rearrangement links TRBV5-4 to TRBJ2-3, with 8 positions matching TRBD2. From germline, CDR1 is SGHNT and CDR2 YYREEE (reference sequence). CDR3 size: 16 residues. V shed 2 bases, J shed 2 bases, and the junction held 7 bases outside the gene matches. The CDR3 bases are TGTGCCAGCAGCTTCACAGCGGGGGCCTACACAGATACGCAGTATTTT. This sequence encodes CASSFTAGAYTDTQYF. The full variable domain, rest sourced from reference TRBV5-4 and TRBJ2-3, is ETGVTQSPTHLIKTRGQQVTLRCSSQSGHNTVSWYQQALGQGPQFIFQYYREEENGRGNFPPRFSGLQFPNYSSELNVNALELDDSALYLCASSFTAGAYTDTQYFGPGTRLTVL.

This chain connects TRBV13 to TRBJ2-1, with 9 bases that match TRBD1. V lost 5 bases to trimming and J lost 0 bases; unmatched junction nucleotides: 2. CDR3 length equals 15 residues. Germline V gene data show CDR1 as PRHDT and CDR2 as FYEKMQ (reference sequence). DNA of the CDR3: TGTGCCAGCAGCATGACAGGGGGCTCCTACAATGAGCAGTTCTTC. Its translation: CASSMTGGSYNEQFF.

The V call is TRBV7-2, the J call TRBJ2-5; the D gene is possibly TRBD2 (7 bases). Trimming took 4 bases from V and 2 from J, leaving 23 bases between them. The CDR3 extends over 18 amino acids. The germline V gene encodes CDR1 SGHTA and CDR2 FQGNSA. The DNA for the CDR3 is TGTGCCAGCAGCTCCCCTATAGCGTCGGGGGGCCTACAAGAGACCCAGTACTTC. This encodes CASSSPIASGGLQETQYF.

This chain links TRBV7-2 with TRBJ1-3, with a possible D match to TRBD1 (6 bases). CDR1 SGHTA and CDR2 FQGNSA come from the germline V gene. The CDR3 runs to 15 residues. With 5 bases removed from V and 1 base from J, the gap between germline ends came to 12 bases. CDR3 in DNA: TGTGCCAGCAGCCACGGGGGGGCTTCTGGAAACACCATATATTTT. Its protein product is CASSHGGASGNTIYF.

This chain uses TRBV3-1 (or the pseudogene TRBV3-2) with TRBJ2-1; possibly TRBD1 for D (7 bases). From germline, CDR1 is LGHDT and CDR2 YNNKEL (reference sequence). The V end lost 5 bases, the J end lost 8 bases, and 19 bases lay between the germline ends. The CDR3 runs 15 residues. CDR3 in DNA: TGTGCCAGCAGCTACCTTCTAGCGAGGGGGCATGAGCAGTTCTTC. Protein product: CASSYLLARGHEQFF.